Sequencing of this T cell receptor (beta chain) was carried out in a study of PD-1 blockade in classical Hodgkin lymphoma. Whole-study results and caveats: Whatever underlies the repertoire differences (possibly disease activity or prior therapy) remains undefined. Whereas CD4+ TCR diversity had risen significantly by C4D1, CD8+ TCR diversity had not. Newly diagnosed patients had baseline TCR diversity that was reportedly lower than that of healthy donors.

With regard to this clone: What it binds is unknown.

Produced via immunoSEQ multiplex PCR; TCRdb's table is partial and in-frame only. The sample includes nearly 55,000 clones, about 85% seen only once; the top ten take about 15%. All the patients suffered relapse after autologous stem cell transplantation, and brentuximab vedotin exposure differed. CDR1 and CDR2 from the germline V gene are SGHVS and FNYEAQ. Trimming pared 0 bases from V and 5 bases from J, leaving 12 bases between. This CDR3 has 15 amino acids. The source is a human donor with classical Hodgkin lymphoma. The chain carries TRBV7-6 and TRBJ2-3; TRBD1 is a possible D gene (6 bases). Source: peripheral blood mononuclear cells (PBMCs), taken at baseline. Here the CDR3 reads CASSLASVGGDTQYF. CDR3 in DNA: TGTGCCAGCAGCTTAGCATCGGTAGGGGGAGATACGCAGTATTTT. The full variable domain, with the rest looked up from reference TRBV7-6 and TRBJ2-3, is GAGVSQSPRYKVTKRGQDVALRCDPISGHVSLYWYRQALGQGPEFLTYFNYEAQQDKSGLPNDRFSAERPEGSISTLTIQRTEQRDSAMYRCASSLASVGGDTQYFGPGTRLTVL.